This record covers a single TCR beta chain. Its specificity is not known. A junction end diverges from the germline sequence, so it may reflect a read error. Using immunoSEQ multiplex PCR, the repertoire was profiled, and TCRdb retains in-frame clones only, with some absent. Of 65,000 to 95,000 clones in the sample, around 89% were seen once. The CDR3 length is 18 residues. Germline V gives CDR1 MNHEY, CDR2 SMNVEV (reference sequence). This sample was taken from a study of OX40 agonist ivuxolimab in advanced cancers. Background on the study: Earlier anti-PD-1, anti-PD-L1 or anti-CTLA-4 therapy was permitted; about 39% had received some. Notes on the study in general: Partial responders receiving 0.1-3.0 mg/kg showed among the lowest clonal expansion. On average, CD8+ T cells had more expanded clones than CD4+. Some patients who did not respond also had low normalized T-cell clonal expansion.

The chain carries TRBV27 and TRBJ2-2; 12 positions match TRBD1. This receptor was obtained from an adult with an advanced solid tumor such as melanoma, head and neck, liver or kidney cancer. The sample was CD4+ or CD8+ T cells sorted from blood, taken in a trial of the OX40 agonist ivuxolimab. The CDR3 spells CASSLWGQGAQDTGKLFF. CDR3 in DNA: TGTGCCAGCAGTTTATGGGGACAGGGGGCGCAGGACACCGGGAAGCTGTTTTTT.